The TCR beta chain under discussion was sequenced for a study of shared clonotypes between healthy human individuals (dated by TCRdb to about 2020). Describing the broader study: The cohort included three men and a couple of women between 18 and 49 years of age. For each donor, three plates each were used for CD4 naive and CD4 memory, two plates were used for CD8 naive, and one plate was used for CD8 memory. Blood TCR repertoires of roughly 5 healthy adults were deeply sequenced to estimate repertoire size and the extent of clonotype sharing between individuals. To increase sequencing depth and limit assay-specific biases, TCR repertoire library preparation and sequencing were carried out by different laboratories using diverse techniques. Between about 0.8 and 9.5 billion PBMCs per donor were obtained by leukapheresis. What the authors observed across the whole study: Incomplete sequencing was indicated by rarefaction of sorted-subset datasets, despite the large sequencing depth. Because the study included a small number of donors, the genetic and exposure-history diversity represented was limited. About 5% of naive CD4, roughly 3.6% of naive CD8, approximately 2.2% of memory CD4, and less than 0.45% of memory CD8 clonotypes were shared across several donors. Larger estimated clonotype richness was generally found for naive subsets than for memory subsets. Pairwise subsampling led to the expectation that sequencing depth would affect the degree of clonotype sharing among donors. Higher generation probabilities were observed for clonotypes shared by all four sorted-subset donors than for non-shared clonotypes. Sampling was restricted to blood, and TCR repertoires in tissues likely differ from the TCR repertoires found in blood.

A word on this clone: This receptor's antigen is unknown. Base qualities are not recorded, but no much larger clone differs from it by a single base.

TCR CDR3 regions were amplified from genomic DNA by multiplex PCR using the deep immunoSEQ assay. Extracted genomic DNA from each cell subset was spread evenly across all wells of several immunoSEQ 96-well plates, with each plate serving as a replicate. Each replicate PCR for sorted subsets received about 0.2 ug genomic DNA, equal to tens of thousands of T cell genomes. Purified libraries were quantified with a Qubit 3.0 fluorometer, sized on a Bioanalyzer 2100, and re-quantified with the KAPA Library Quantification kit. A separate single-read 150-cycle Illumina NextSeq 550 flow cell was used to sequence each immunoSEQ 96-well plate. In the paper's pipeline: Because only junctional sequences without quality scores were contained in the immunoSEQ output, filtering matching that applied to full-length reads could not be performed. To assign V/J genes and CDR3, sequences were annotated using PyIR, a Python wrapper for IgBLAST v1.9, with IMGT germline references. Reads with weak V/J assignments (E-value above 1e-6), missing CDR3, stop codons, out-of-frame junctions, or ambiguous translated residues were removed. V3J clonotypes were defined as sequences sharing the same inferred V gene, J gene, and CDR3 amino acid sequence. To compute the percentage overlap between repertoires, the number of shared unique clonotypes was divided by the size of the smaller repertoire. RTK rarefaction, the Chao1 estimator, and Recon v2.1 estimates of unobserved clonotypes were used to assess repertoire richness. Generation probabilities were computed with OLGA for all TCRbeta clonotypes obtained by the gDNA method from a few donors. As stored in TCRdb, this immuneACCESS dataset retains in-frame rearrangements with V and J assigned. A fraction of the clones does not appear; measured against another copy, unresolved V genes explain less than half of the discrepancy, and the remainder lacks a known reason. V, J and clone size derive from that table, while D and trimming were established from the DNA sequence. The sample data list about 380,000 clones, and approximately 97% of these were observed just once. The ten most abundant clones make up about 0.32% of the sample.

The donors were healthy, HIV-negative adults who had no recently reported acute infections or vaccinations. All donors were Caucasian adults living in Nashville, Tennessee, USA. CD8 memory samples consisted of magnetically selected CD45RO+ cells combined with CCR7-negative CD45RA+ effector memory (TemRA) cells. After blood collection by leukapheresis, PBMCs were isolated using Ficoll-Histopaque density gradient centrifugation and then cryopreserved in the vapor phase of liquid nitrogen. Analytical flow cytometry was used to check the purity and quantity of every magnetically sorted T cell population. Genomic DNA was isolated from each sorted fraction and quantified by UV absorbance on a Nanodrop 2000c. The specimen sequenced was memory CD8+ T cells sorted from blood. What the cell subset or site label conveys for this sample: CD45RO+ cells pooled with CCR7-negative TemRA cells. The sequence derives from a man aged 25 to 40 in good health.

The sequenced DNA: TGTGCCAGCAGCCAAGCGCTGCTAAATAGCGGGAGTGGTAGAAACATTCAGTACTTC. This codes for CASSQALLNSGSGRNIQYF. The sequence joins TRBV4-2 to TRBJ2-4; TRBD2 agrees with 9 junctional bases. The germline V gene yields LGHNA for CDR1 and YNFKEQ for CDR2. The CDR3 goes from the cysteine to the phenylalanine over 19 residues. Just the 57-base CDR3 DNA is kept, in frame starting at base 1. V and J are trimmed by 1 base and 6 bases, and the gene matches miss 16 bases of the junction.